This T cell receptor (beta chain) derives from a study of post-analysis software for immune sequencing data. Study context: Disease trajectories encompassed relapsing-remitting, secondary progressive and progressive-relapsing multiple sclerosis.

Prepared TCR beta cDNA libraries contained unique molecular identifiers. T cells numbering 1 to 10 million yielded cDNA molecules that totaled some 500,000. TCRdb reprocessed the PCR reads with MiXCR, giving one entry per CDR3 protein. Of fewer than 700,000 distinct CDR3 sequences in the sample, roughly two fifths were seen once. The table lists this clonotype with a few counts. Its target is unknown. Per the germline V gene, CDR1 is DFQATT and CDR2 is SNEGSKA (reference sequence). The V and J ends lost 5 bases and 5 bases respectively, with 15 bases between them. This CDR3 is built from 13 residues. Study-level results: Controls showed lower frequencies than patients for five TRBV segments, and TRBV5-6, TRBV5-1 and TRBV20-1 were among these. Those with multiple sclerosis, the patient group, showed significantly lower normalized Chao1 diversity than controls. Under the F measure, samples that were prepared in one batch clustered strongly together.

The source is a girl between 10 and 17 years old with multiple sclerosis. Material for sequencing was blood. V is TRBV20-1 and J is TRBJ2-5, with D unclear. The CDR3 spells CSASIHLGETQYF. DNA for the CDR3: TGCAGTGCTTCAATCCACCTTGGGGAGACCCAGTACTTC.